Reported below is one T cell receptor (beta chain). This CDR3 comprises 13 residues. Germline V gene sequence: CDR1 SGHRS, CDR2 YFSETQ. J gave up 5 bases and V 4 bases, and 3 bases lay outside the gene matches. In the original analysis: Estimates of nucleated cell counts were drawn from the amplification of reference gene primers. Generated by immunoSEQ multiplex PCR, the TCRdb table keeps only in-frame clones and is missing some. The V and J calls and clone size were taken over from that table, and D and trimming were inferred from the DNA. The sample yields fewer than 300,000 clones, about 73% seen once. This sample was taken from a study of blood T cell repertoires in COVID-19. The overall study: Sites across the United States, Italy and Spain contributed samples from acute and convalescent COVID-19. T cells, B-cell-depleted T cells, or PBMCs supplied cDNA or gDNA.

The receptor was isolated from a woman over 75 with acute or convalescent COVID-19. Source material: peripheral blood. This sequence joins TRBV5-1 and TRBJ2-3, with 8 bases aligning to TRBD2. In DNA, the CDR3 is TGCGCCAGCAGCCCGGGGGGGCAAGATACGCAGTATTTT. It specifies CASSPGGQDTQYF.